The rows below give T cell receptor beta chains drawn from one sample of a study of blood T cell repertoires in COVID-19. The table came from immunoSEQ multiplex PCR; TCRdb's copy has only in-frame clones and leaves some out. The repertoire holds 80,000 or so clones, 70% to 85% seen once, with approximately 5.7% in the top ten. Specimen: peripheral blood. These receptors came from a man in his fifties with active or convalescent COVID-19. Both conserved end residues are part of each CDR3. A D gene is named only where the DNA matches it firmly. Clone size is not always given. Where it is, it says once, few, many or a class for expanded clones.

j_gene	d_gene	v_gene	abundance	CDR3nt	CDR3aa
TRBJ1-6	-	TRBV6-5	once	TGTGCCAGCAGGGGGACTCTGGTTAATTCACCCCTCCACTTT	CASRGTLVNSPLHF
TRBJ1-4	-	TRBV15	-	TGTGCCACCAGCAGAGATCGGCAGGATAATGAAAAACTGTTTTTT	CATSRDRQDNEKLFF
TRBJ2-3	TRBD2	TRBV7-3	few	TGTGCCAGCAGCTTACTAGCGGGGGAAGATACGCAGTATTTT	CASSLLAGEDTQYF
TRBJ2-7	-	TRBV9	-	TGTGCCAGCAGCGTAGGAGGAGCCAGCCCAAACGAGCAGTACTTC	CASSVGGASPNEQYF
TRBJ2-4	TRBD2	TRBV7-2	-	TGTGCCAGCAGCACTACGGGACTAGCGATAGACATTCAGTACTTC	CASSTTGLAIDIQYF
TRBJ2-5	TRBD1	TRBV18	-	TGTGCCAGCTCACCACCGCGGACAGGGGCGGGGGAGACCCAGTACTTC	CASSPPRTGAGETQYF
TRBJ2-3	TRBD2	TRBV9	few	TGTGCCAGCAGCTCCCGGACTAGCTCAGATACGCAGTATTTT	CASSSRTSSDTQYF
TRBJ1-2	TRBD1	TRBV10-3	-	TGTGCCATCAAACGACAGGGGGCGGAATATGGCTACACCTTC	CAIKRQGAEYGYTF
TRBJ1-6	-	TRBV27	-	TGTGCCAGCAGTTTGTCCAGGGAAGGATCACCCCTCCACTTT	CASSLSREGSPLHF
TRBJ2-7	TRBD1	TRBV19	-	TGTGCCAGTAGTGTCGGACAGGGGGGCTCCTACGAGCAGTACTTC	CASSVGQGGSYEQYF
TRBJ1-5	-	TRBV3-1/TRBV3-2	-	TGTGCCAGCAGCCAGACCAGGGGCGCCGGGGGGATGCCCCAGCATTTT	CASSQTRGAGGMPQHF
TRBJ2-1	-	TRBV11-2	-	TGTGCCAGCAGCTTAGAGCCAGGGAGGTCCTACAATGAGCAGTTCTTC	CASSLEPGRSYNEQFF
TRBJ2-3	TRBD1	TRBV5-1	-	TGCGCCAGCAGCTTGGGGGACAGGGCCTCGGGAGATACGCAGTATTTT	CASSLGDRASGDTQYF
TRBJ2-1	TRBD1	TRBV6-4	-	TGTGCCAGCAGTGACGAGGGACAGGGGTTGGATGAGCAGTTCTTC	CASSDEGQGLDEQFF
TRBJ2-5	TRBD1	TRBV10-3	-	TGTGCCATCAGCCTTACAGGGGGAGAGACCCAGTACTTC	CAISLTGGETQYF
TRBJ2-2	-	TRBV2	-	TGTGCCAGCAGGAACAGGGTGATGCCTACCGGGGAGCTGTTTTTT	CASRNRVMPTGELFF
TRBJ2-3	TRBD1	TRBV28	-	TGTGCCAGCAGATCCTACAGGGGATCGATGGGTACGCAGTATTTT	CASRSYRGSMGTQYF
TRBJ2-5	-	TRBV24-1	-	TGTGCCACCTCAGGGCAAGGGGAGACCCAGTACTTC	CATSGQGETQYF
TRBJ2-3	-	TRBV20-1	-	TGCAGTGCTAGTCTACGGGCCGGCGGGGATACGCAGTATTTT	CSASLRAGGDTQYF
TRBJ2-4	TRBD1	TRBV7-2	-	TGTGCCAGCAGCGTCCGACAGGGCGCCAAAAACATTCAGTACTTC	CASSVRQGAKNIQYF
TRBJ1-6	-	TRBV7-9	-	TGTGCCAGCAGCCAGGACACCTTAGGGAATTCACCCCTCCACTTT	CASSQDTLGNSPLHF
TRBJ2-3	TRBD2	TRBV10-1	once	TGCGCCAGCAGCCAAGTACTAGCGGGGGGAACAGATACGCAGTATTTT	CASSQVLAGGTDTQYF
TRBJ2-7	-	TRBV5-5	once	TGTGCCAGCAGCTTCAGGGGCGAAAGCTCCTACGAGCAGTACTTC	CASSFRGESSYEQYF
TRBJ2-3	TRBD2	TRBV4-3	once	TGCGCCAGCAGCCAAGATCGACTAGCGGGGGCCCGAGATACGCAGTATTTT	CASSQDRLAGARDTQYF
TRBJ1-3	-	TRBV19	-	TGTGCCAGTATAGGAAACACCATATATTTT	CASIGNTIYF
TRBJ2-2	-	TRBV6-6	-	TGTGCCAGCAGTTATCAGGACTCCGGGGAGCTGTTTTTT	CASSYQDSGELFF
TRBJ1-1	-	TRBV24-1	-	TGTGCCACCAGTGATTTCGGGGCTGAAGCTTTCTTT	CATSDFGAEAFF
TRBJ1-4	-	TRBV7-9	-	TGTGCCAGCAGCCCGGGGAGGACGGAGAATGAAAAACTGTTTTTT	CASSPGRTENEKLFF
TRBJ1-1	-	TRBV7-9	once	TGTGCCAGCAGCCCCATTTTCATCCCGAACACTGAAGCTTTCTTT	CASSPIFIPNTEAFF
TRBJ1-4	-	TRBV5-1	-	TGCGCCAGCAGCTTGACCGGACAGTCTAATGAAAAACTGTTTTTT	CASSLTGQSNEKLFF
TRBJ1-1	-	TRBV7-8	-	TGTGCCAGCAGCTTAGTGGGGGGGAACACTGAAGCTTTCTTT	CASSLVGGNTEAFF
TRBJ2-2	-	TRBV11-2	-	TGTGCCAGCAGCCGACTTGCGAACACCGGGGAGCTGTTTTTT	CASSRLANTGELFF
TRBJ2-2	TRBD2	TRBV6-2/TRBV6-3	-	TGTGCCAGCAGTTACGCAGCGGGGGGGTTTATCGGGGAGCTGTTTTTT	CASSYAAGGFIGELFF
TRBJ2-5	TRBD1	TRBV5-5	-	TGTGCCAGCAGCCGACAGGGCCAAGAGACCCAGTACTTC	CASSRQGQETQYF
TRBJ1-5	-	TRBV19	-	TGTGCCAGTACCGGCGGAGGAGGTCAGCCCCAGCATTTT	CASTGGGGQPQHF
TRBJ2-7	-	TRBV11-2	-	TGTGCCAGCAGTCACTGGGGCAGGAGCGAGCAGTACTTC	CASSHWGRSEQYF
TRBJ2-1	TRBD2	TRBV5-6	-	TGTGCCAGCAGCCCGGGACTAGCGGGTATGAATGAGCAGTTCTTC	CASSPGLAGMNEQFF
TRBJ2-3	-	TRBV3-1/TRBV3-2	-	TGTGCCAGCAGCCAAGATCGGGGGACGCAGTATTTT	CASSQDRGTQYF
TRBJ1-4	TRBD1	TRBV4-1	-	TGCGCCAGCAGCCTCTTCGGGACAGAGAGGGGTAATGAAAAACTGTTTTTT	CASSLFGTERGNEKLFF
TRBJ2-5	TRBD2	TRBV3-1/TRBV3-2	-	TGTGCCAGCAGCCGGAGGACTAGCGGCCAAGAGACCCAGTACTTC	CASSRRTSGQETQYF
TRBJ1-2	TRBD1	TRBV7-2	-	TGTGCCAGCAGCTACCTCGGGACAGACATTGGGGCTGGCTACACCTTC	CASSYLGTDIGAGYTF